These 10 T cell receptor beta chains were sequenced from one sample in a study of PD-L1 blockade in urothelial cancer. The method was immunoSEQ multiplex PCR; TCRdb's version includes in-frame clones alone and lacks a portion of them. The sample has tens of thousands of clones; roughly 84% are singletons. Regarding time point: pretreatment peripheral blood. Source: PBMCs, taken around atezolizumab (anti-PD-L1) treatment. These TCRs come from a woman between 70 and 85 years old with urothelial cancer.

The genes are TRBV30 and TRBJ2-7, with D perhaps TRBD2 (5 bases). The ends were cut back, 0 bases at V and 0 bases at J, with 12 bases in the middle. CDR1 GTSNPN and CDR2 SVGIG come from the germline V gene (reference sequence). The CDR3 has 15 amino acids. CDR3 nucleotide sequence: TGTGCCTGGAGTGTACGCGGGCACAGCTCCTACGAGCAGTACTTC. Its protein is CAWSVRGHSSYEQYF.

This chain uses TRBV6-6 with TRBJ2-1, with D tentatively TRBD1 (6 bases). The CDR3 spans 12 residues. Germline V gene lookup returns CDR1 MNHNY and CDR2 SVGAGI (reference sequence). Trimming took 5 bases from V and 5 from J, leaving 7 bases between them. This CDR3 is CASSRDNNEQFF. CDR3 nucleotides: TGTGCCAGCAGTCGGGACAACAATGAGCAGTTCTTC.

The chain's CDR3 is CASSLRQYTDTQYF. CDR3 nucleotide sequence: TGTGCCAGCAGTTTAAGACAGTACACAGATACGCAGTATTTT. The chain couples TRBV28 to TRBJ2-3; tentatively, D is TRBD1 (5 bases). Trimming left V 2 bases short and J 2 bases short, with 8 bases between. Germline lookup yields CDR1 MDHEN and CDR2 SYDVKM. This CDR3 comprises 14 residues.

V usage is TRBV5-1 and J usage is TRBJ2-2, with D perhaps matching TRBD1 (5 bases). Germline V CDR1 and CDR2: SGHRS, YFSETQ. The CDR3 consists of 16 residues. Trimming took 0 bases from V and 3 from J, leaving 12 bases between them. The CDR3 reads CASSLAEAGYTGELFF. As DNA, the CDR3 is TGCGCCAGCAGCTTGGCCGAGGCAGGGTACACCGGGGAGCTGTTTTTT.

This rearrangement joins TRBV2 to TRBJ1-1, with D perhaps matching TRBD1 (6 bases). V was shortened by 4 bases and J by 2 bases, with 8 bases between the two germline ends. CDR3 length equals 13 residues. The germline V gene encodes CDR1 SNHLY and CDR2 FYNNEI. The CDR3, as DNA: TGTGCCAGCAGTGCGGACAGAAACACTGAAGCTTTCTTT. Its protein product is CASSADRNTEAFF.

This clone was observed a single time. This chain connects TRBV27 to TRBJ2-3; D not certain. The V and J ends lost 9 bases and 2 bases respectively, with 9 bases between them. This CDR3 has 12 residues. Germline lookup yields CDR1 MNHEY and CDR2 SMNVEV (reference sequence). Here the CDR3 reads CASHTATDTQYF. The CDR3 coding sequence is TGTGCCAGTCACACAGCCACAGATACGCAGTATTTT.

The chain joins TRBV15 to TRBJ2-7, with 8 bases matching TRBD1. The V gene's germline CDR1 is LNHNV and CDR2 YYDKDF (reference sequence). The CDR3 is 15 residues long. V lost 1 base and J lost 4; bases outside the gene matches: 6. CDR3 sequence: CATSRAHRGYYEQYF. CDR3 coding DNA: TGTGCCACCAGCAGAGCCCACAGGGGGTATTACGAGCAGTACTTC.

The V gene is TRBV4-1, the J gene TRBJ2-5, with 8 bases that match TRBD2. V shed 1 base and J 4 bases; nucleotides not matched to a gene: 11. Looked up from germline, CDR1 is MGHRA and CDR2 is YSYEKL. This CDR3 contains 17 residues. CDR3 amino acids: CASSQGVLLAAAETQYF. The CDR3 region has the DNA TGCGCCAGCAGCCAAGGGGTTTTACTAGCGGCGGCAGAGACCCAGTACTTC.

CDR3 coding DNA: TGTGCCAGTAGTTCGCACCGGGACAGCTACGAGCAGTACTTC. Translated: CASSSHRDSYEQYF. The V and J genes are TRBV19 and TRBJ2-7, with 7 bases identical to TRBD1. CDR3 length equals 14 residues. V gave up 5 bases and J gave up 3 bases; unmatched junction bases: 7. Germline V gene sequence: CDR1 LNHDA, CDR2 SQIVND (reference sequence).

The chain has TRBV30 and TRBJ2-7; a weak D match, TRBD2 (5 bases). CDR3 size: 13 residues. Trimming pared 2 bases from V and 3 bases from J, leaving 11 bases between. In germline, CDR1 is GTSNPN, CDR2 SVGIG (reference sequence). The CDR3 DNA reads as TGTGCCTGGAGTAAGGGAGTAGACTACGAGCAGTACTTC. Amino acid sequence: CAWSKGVDYEQYF.